The source of this T cell receptor (beta chain) is a study of blood T cell repertoires in COVID-19. Background on the study: Acute-phase and convalescent COVID-19 samples originated in the United States, Italy and Spain. T cells, B-cell-depleted T cells, or PBMCs supplied cDNA or gDNA.

As processed by the authors: The authors estimated nucleated cell counts from reference gene primer amplification. Clones were sequenced by immunoSEQ multiplex PCR, and TCRdb holds only the in-frame ones, with some missing. V, J and clone size are taken as reported in that table, and D and trimming were inferred from the DNA itself. This sample has 100,000 to 150,000 clones, with approximately 91% found just once. The junction had 9 bases not matched to a gene; V was cut back by 2 bases and J by 4 bases. The CDR3 covers 15 residues. Germline values: CDR1 SGHNT, CDR2 YYREEE (reference sequence). The clonotype was recovered from a woman over 75 with acute or convalescent COVID-19. Sequencing input: peripheral blood. This rearrangement joins TRBV5-4 to TRBJ2-7; 7 bases fit TRBD2. The CDR3 is CASSFGGAGEYEQYF. CDR3 nucleotides: TGTGCCAGCAGCTTCGGGGGTGCGGGAGAGTACGAGCAGTACTTC.